This TCR beta chain derives from a study of blood T cell repertoires in COVID-19. At the level of the study: In each case, the material was cDNA or gDNA derived from T cells, B-cell-depleted T cells, or PBMCs.

Produced via immunoSEQ multiplex PCR; TCRdb's table is partial and in-frame only. The repertoire holds 110,000 to 150,000 clones, with roughly 80% as singletons. This TCR was recovered from a human donor in a cohort sampled during active COVID-19. The material sequenced was peripheral blood.

CDR3 loop: CASSLGLAGAGANVLTF. The CDR3, as DNA: TGTGCCAGCAGCCTCGGACTAGCGGGGGCTGGGGCCAACGTCCTGACTTTC. V and J are TRBV7-9 and TRBJ2-6, with 13 bases lining up with TRBD2. The germline V gene has CDR1 SEHNR and CDR2 FQNEAQ (reference sequence). This CDR3 contains 17 residues. Trimming took 5 bases from V and 2 from J; bases not matched to a gene: 3.